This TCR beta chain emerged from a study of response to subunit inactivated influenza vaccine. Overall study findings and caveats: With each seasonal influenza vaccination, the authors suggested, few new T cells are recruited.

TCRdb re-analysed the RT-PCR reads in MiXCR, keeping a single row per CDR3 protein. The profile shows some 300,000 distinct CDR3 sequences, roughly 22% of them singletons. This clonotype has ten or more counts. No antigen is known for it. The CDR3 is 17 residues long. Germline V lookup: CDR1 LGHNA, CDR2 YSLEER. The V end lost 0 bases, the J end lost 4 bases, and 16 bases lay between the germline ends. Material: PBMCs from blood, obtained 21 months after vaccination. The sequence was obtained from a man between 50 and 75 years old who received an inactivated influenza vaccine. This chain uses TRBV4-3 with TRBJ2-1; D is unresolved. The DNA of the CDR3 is TGCGCCAGCAGCCAAGATCCTCGAAGGGTGAGATACAATGAGCAGTTCTTC. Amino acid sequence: CASSQDPRRVRYNEQFF.